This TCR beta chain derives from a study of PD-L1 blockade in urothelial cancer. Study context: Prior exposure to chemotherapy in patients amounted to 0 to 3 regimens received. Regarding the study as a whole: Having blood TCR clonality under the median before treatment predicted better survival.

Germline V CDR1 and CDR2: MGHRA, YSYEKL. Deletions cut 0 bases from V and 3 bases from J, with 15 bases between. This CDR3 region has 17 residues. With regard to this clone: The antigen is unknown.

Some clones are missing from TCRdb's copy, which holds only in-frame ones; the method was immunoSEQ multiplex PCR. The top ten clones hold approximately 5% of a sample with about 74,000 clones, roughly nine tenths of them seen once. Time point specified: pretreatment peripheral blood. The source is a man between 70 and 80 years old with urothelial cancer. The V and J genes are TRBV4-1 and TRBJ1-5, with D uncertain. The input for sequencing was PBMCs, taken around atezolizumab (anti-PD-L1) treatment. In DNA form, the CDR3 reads TGCGCCAGCAGCCAAGATGTTATACAGCTTCTCAATCAGCCCCAGCATTTT. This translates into CASSQDVIQLLNQPQHF.